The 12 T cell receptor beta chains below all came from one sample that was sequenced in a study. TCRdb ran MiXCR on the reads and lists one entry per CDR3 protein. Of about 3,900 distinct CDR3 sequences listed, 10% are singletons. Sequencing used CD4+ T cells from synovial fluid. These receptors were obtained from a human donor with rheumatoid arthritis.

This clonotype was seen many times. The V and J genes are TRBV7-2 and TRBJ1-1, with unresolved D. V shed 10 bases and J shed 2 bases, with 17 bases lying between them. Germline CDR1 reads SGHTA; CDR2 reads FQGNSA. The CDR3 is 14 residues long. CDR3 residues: CAITQPPINTEAFF. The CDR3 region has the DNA TGTGCCATAACACAGCCACCTATAAACACTGAAGCTTTCTTT.

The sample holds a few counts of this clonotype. CDR3 in amino acids: CATSDSQREFTGELFF. DNA of the CDR3: TGTGCCACCAGTGATTCTCAGCGGGAGTTCACCGGGGAGCTGTTTTTT. The chain carries TRBV24-1 and TRBJ2-2; 8 bases agree with TRBD2. This CDR3 is 16 amino acids long. V was clipped by 2 bases and J by 4 bases; unmatched bases: 5. CDR1 is KGHDR and CDR2 is SFDVKD in the germline V gene.

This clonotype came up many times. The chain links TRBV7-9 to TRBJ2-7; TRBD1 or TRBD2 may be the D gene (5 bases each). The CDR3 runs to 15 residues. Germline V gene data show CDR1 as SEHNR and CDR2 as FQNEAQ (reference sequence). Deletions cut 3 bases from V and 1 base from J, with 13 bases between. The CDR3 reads CASSFSGDRSYEQYF. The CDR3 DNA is TGTGCCAGCAGCTTTTCTGGGGACCGATCCTACGAGCAGTACTTC.

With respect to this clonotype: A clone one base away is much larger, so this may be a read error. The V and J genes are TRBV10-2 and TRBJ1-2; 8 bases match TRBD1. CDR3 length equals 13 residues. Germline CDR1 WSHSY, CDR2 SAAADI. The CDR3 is CTSSEGQGGGYTF. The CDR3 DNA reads TGCACCAGCAGTGAAGGACAGGGTGGAGGCTACACCTTC.

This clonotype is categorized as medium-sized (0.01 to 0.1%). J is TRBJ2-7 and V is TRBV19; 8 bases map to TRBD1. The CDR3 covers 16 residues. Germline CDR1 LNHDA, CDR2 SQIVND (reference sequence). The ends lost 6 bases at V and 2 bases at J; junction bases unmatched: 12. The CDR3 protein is CASRWRSDRGTYEQYF. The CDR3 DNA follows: TGTGCCAGTAGATGGAGGTCAGACAGGGGAACCTACGAGCAGTACTTC.

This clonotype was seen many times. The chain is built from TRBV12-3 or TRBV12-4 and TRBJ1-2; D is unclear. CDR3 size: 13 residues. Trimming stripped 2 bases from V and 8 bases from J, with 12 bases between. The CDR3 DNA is TGTGCCAGCAGTTTAATAGAAGACGAGGGCTACACCTTC. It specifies CASSLIEDEGYTF.

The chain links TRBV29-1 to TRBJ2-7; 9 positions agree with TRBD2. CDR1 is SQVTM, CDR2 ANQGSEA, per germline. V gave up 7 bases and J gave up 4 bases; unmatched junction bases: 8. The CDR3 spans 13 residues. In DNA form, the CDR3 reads TGCAGCGCGGAAAGTAGCGGGAGTTACGAGCAGTACTTC. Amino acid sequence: CSAESSGSYEQYF.

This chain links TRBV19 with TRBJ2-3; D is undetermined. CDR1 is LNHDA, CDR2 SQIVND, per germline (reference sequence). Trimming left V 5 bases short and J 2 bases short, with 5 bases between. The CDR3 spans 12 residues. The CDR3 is CASSFNTDTQYF. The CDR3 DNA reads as TGTGCCAGTAGTTTTAACACAGATACGCAGTATTTT.

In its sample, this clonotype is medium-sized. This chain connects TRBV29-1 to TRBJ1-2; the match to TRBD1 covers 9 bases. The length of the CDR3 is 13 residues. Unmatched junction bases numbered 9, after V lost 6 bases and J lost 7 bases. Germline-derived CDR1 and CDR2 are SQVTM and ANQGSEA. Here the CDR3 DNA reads TGCAGCGTCGTTACAGGGGGCTTCAGTGGCTACACCTTC. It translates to CSVVTGGFSGYTF.

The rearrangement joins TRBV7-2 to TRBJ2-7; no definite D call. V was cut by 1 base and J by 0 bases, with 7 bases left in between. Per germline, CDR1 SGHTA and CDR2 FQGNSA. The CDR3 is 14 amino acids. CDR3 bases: TGTGCCAGCAGCTTAGTGGGCGCCTCCTACGAGCAGTACTTC. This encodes CASSLVGASYEQYF.

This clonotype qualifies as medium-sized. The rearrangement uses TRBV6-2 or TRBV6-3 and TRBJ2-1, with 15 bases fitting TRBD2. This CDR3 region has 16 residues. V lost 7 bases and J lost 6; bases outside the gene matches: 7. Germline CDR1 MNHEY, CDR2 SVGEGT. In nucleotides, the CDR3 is TGTGCCAGCAACATCCGGACTAGCGGGAGGGCCAATGAGCAGTTCTTC. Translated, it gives CASNIRTSGRANEQFF.

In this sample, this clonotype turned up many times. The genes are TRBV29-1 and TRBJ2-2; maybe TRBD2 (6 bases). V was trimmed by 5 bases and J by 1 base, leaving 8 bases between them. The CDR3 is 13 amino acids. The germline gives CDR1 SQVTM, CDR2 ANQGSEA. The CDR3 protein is CSVWRENTGELFF. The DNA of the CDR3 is TGCAGCGTTTGGCGGGAGAACACCGGGGAGCTGTTTTTT.